The sequence of this T cell receptor (beta chain) was determined in a study of cytomegalovirus exposure and HLA in healthy donors. General study results and limits: Later work found most CMV-associated TCR beta chains apparently HLA-restricted.

The PCR ran on 60 Vbeta and 13 Jbeta primers. TCRdb keeps only in-frame clones here, not all; method: immunoSEQ multiplex PCR. The data include some 120,000 clones; the top ten clones carry over 0.8%. CDR3 length: 12 residues. V shed 4 bases, J shed 7 bases, and the junction held 4 bases outside the gene matches. Germline CDR1 is MNHEY and CDR2 is SVGAGI. On this clone itself: The target antigen is unknown.

This TCR derives from a man younger than 30 in good health and CMV-seronegative. The rearrangement joins TRBV6-5 to TRBJ2-7; 7 bases are a match to TRBD2. The material sequenced was PBMCs. CDR3 nucleotide sequence: TGTGCCAGCAGTTTTTTGCGGGGGGAGCAGTACTTC. Amino acids: CASSFLRGEQYF.